This T cell receptor beta chain was retrieved from a study of T cells in localized non-small cell lung cancer. Overall study results and limits: Uninvolved neighboring lung showed the greatest T cell clonality, exceeding tumor. Higher blood T cell density went with longer overall survival. In adjacent lung, a median roughly 60 of the top 100 tumor clones were found.

Sequenced by immunoSEQ multiplex PCR; TCRdb stores in-frame clones only, minus some. The table includes roughly 11,000 clones, about 29% detected once. The CDR3 length is 14 residues. In germline, CDR1 is SNHLY, CDR2 FYNNEI. The germline V and J ends were trimmed by 7 bases and 0 bases, with 13 bases remaining between them. Points on this clone: What it binds is unknown.

The J gene is TRBJ2-7, the V gene TRBV2; D possibly corresponds to TRBD2 (6 bases). Sequencing was performed on lung tumor tissue, taken before any cancer treatment. The receptor was isolated from a man between 40 and 75 years old with stage I lung adenocarcinoma. For the CDR3, the DNA is TGTGCCAGCAATGGAGGGCTTAGCTCCTACGAGCAGTACTTC. Translating it yields CASNGGLSSYEQYF.